Sequencing of this T cell receptor beta chain was carried out in a study of T cells in Graves' hyperthyroidism and ophthalmopathy. Study-level findings and limits: Most clonotypes expanded in thyroid above 0.001 were likewise present in blood. It was a median about 6 months before onset that the model predicted ophthalmopathy.

Per the germline V gene, CDR1 is SGHRS and CDR2 is YFSETQ. Trimming took 3 bases from V and 4 from J; bases not matched to a gene: 9. The CDR3 has 16 residues. In its sample, this clonotype was seen many times. What it binds is unknown. It was RNA transcripts that yielded the amplified TCR beta CDR3 regions. Primed by the HTBI set, a first-round RT-PCR was run on the TCR CDR3. TCRdb reanalysed the multiplex PCR reads using MiXCR and keeps one entry per CDR3 protein. The sample has some 460,000 distinct CDR3 sequences; less than 20% are singletons. Material for sequencing was blood. The clonotype comes from a woman younger than 35 with Graves' hyperthyroidism. V and J are TRBV5-1 and TRBJ2-2; 7 nucleotides match TRBD2. The CDR3: CASSSGGTSRTGELFF. The CDR3 DNA sequence: TGCGCCAGCAGCTCCGGGGGGACCTCCCGCACCGGGGAGCTGTTTTTT.